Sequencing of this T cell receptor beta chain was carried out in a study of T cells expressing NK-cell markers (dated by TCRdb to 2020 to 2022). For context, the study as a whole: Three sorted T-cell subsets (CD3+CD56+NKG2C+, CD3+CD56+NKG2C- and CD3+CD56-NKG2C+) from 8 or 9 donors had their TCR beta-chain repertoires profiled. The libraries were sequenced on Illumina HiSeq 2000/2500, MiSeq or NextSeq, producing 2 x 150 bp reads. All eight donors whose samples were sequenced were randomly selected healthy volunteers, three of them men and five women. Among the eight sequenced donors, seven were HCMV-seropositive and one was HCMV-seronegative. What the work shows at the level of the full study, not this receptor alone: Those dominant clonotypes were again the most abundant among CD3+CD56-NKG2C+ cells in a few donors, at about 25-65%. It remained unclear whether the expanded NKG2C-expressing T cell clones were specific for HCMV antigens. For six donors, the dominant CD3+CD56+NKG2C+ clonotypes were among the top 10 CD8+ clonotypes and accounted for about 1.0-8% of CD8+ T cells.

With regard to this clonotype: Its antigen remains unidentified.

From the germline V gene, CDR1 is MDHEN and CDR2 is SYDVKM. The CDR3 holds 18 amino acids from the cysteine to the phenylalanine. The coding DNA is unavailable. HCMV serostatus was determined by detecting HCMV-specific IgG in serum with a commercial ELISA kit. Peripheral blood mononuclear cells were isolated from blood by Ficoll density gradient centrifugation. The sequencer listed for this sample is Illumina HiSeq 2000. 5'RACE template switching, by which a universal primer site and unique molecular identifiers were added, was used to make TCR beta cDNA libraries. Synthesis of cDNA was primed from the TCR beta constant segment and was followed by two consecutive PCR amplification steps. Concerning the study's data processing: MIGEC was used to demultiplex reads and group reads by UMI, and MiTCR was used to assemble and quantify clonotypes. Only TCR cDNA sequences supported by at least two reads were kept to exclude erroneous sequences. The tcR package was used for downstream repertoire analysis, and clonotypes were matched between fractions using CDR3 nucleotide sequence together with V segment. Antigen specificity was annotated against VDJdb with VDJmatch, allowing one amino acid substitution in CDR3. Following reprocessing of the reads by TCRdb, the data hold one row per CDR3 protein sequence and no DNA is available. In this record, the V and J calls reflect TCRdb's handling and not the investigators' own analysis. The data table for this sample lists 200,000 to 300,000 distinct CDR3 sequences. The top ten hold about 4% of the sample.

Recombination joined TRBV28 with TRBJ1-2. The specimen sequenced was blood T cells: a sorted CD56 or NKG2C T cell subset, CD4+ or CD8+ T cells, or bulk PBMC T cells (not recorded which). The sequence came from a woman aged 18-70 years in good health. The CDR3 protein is CASSLFGSTVGRRYGYTF.